This entry is about one TCR beta chain. Its antigen is unidentified. The data are from a study of T-cell reconstitution after alpha-beta-depleted transplantation in children. Overall study results and limits: It was surviving recipient T cells and thymic progenitors that gave some patients high TCRbeta diversity at day 60. Most T-cell counts and diversity one year after the transplant came from T cells that were newly produced. At around two months after transplant, the alpha-beta T cells were reportedly derived from several hundred expanded clones that came from non-depleted graft cells.

This CDR3 has 14 amino acids. Germline-derived CDR1 and CDR2 are MDHEN and SYDVKM. V was cut by 8 bases and J by 6 bases, with 16 bases left in between. It was with unique molecular identifiers that the TCRbeta library was prepared. MiXCR was run by TCRdb on the PCR reads, yielding one entry per CDR3 protein. The sample has 450,000 to 550,000 distinct CDR3 sequences; roughly an eighth are singletons. The receptor comes from a female patient between 2 and 15 years old who had a stem cell transplant for aplastic anemia, so the T cells may come from the graft donor. This material consisted of PBMCs, mostly from graft donor cells, taken 180 days after TCRalphabeta/CD19-depleted stem cell transplant. The chain has TRBV28 and TRBJ2-2, with a possible D match to TRBD1 (6 bases). In DNA, the CDR3 is TGTGCCAGCTCCCTGGCAGGGGAATCCGGGGAGCTGTTTTTT. It yields the protein CASSLAGESGELFF.